Following are 22 T cell receptor beta chains from one sample sequenced in a study of blood T cells in healthy people across ages. With a J-beta primer mix and a sample-barcoded 5' primer, a second PCR ran about 6 to 11 cycles. Via MiXCR, TCRdb re-called the 5' RACE reads, giving one row per CDR3 protein. The repertoire includes 800,000 to 950,000 distinct CDR3 sequences, just under 30% of them detected once, and 10% sits in the top ten. These data were also filed under a second study, of T cells of mothers and their children.

Specimen: blood. The origin of the receptors is a middle-aged woman in good health.

V usage is TRBV7-9 and J usage is TRBJ2-5; unclear D gene. V dropped 1 base and J dropped 4 bases, with 13 bases sitting between them. The germline gives CDR1 SEHNR, CDR2 FQNEAQ (reference sequence). This CDR3 region has 15 residues. The CDR3 reads CASSLVPSHAETQYF. The CDR3 DNA reads as TGTGCCAGCAGCTTAGTTCCCTCACATGCAGAGACCCAGTACTTC.

This clonotype has more than one count but fewer than ten. This chain connects TRBV24-1 to TRBJ1-5, with D hard to call. The CDR3 length is 13 residues. V lost 0 bases to trimming and J lost 4 bases, with 3 bases between them. The germline gives CDR1 KGHDR, CDR2 SFDVKD. The CDR3 here is CATSDLSNQPQHF. The CDR3 DNA is TGTGCCACCAGTGATTTGAGTAATCAGCCCCAGCATTTT.

There are a few counts of this clonotype. The chain uses TRBV2 and TRBJ2-6, with 11 bases that match TRBD1. The CDR3 has 18 residues. The V segment lost 6 bases and the J segment 1 base; nucleotides outside the gene matches: 8. Germline CDR1 is SNHLY and CDR2 is FYNNEI. DNA for the CDR3: TGTGCCAGCAGGGCCTCCGGGACAGGGGGATCTGGGGCCAACGTCCTGACTTTC. Translating it yields CASRASGTGGSGANVLTF.

This chain uses TRBV7-6 with TRBJ2-7, with 8 bases identical to TRBD1. Germline V gene lookup returns CDR1 SGHVS and CDR2 FNYEAQ. V shed 5 bases, J shed 5 bases, and the junction held 5 bases outside the gene matches. This CDR3 comprises 13 residues. CDR3 protein: CASSQDRANEQYF. The CDR3 nucleotides read TGTGCCAGCAGCCAGGACAGGGCCAACGAGCAGTACTTC. Together with reference TRBV7-6 and TRBJ2-7, the CDR3 gives the full variable domain: GAGVSQSPRYKVTKRGQDVALRCDPISGHVSLYWYRQALGQGPEFLTYFNYEAQQDKSGLPNDRFSAERPEGSISTLTIQRTEQRDSAMYRCASSQDRANEQYFGPGTRLTVT.

This clonotype was counted a single time. This sequence may be a read error, since a much larger clone differs from it by one base. The rearrangement uses TRBV29-1 and TRBJ1-2; the match to TRBD1 covers 9 bases. There are 15 residues in the CDR3. Germline V lookup: CDR1 SQVTM, CDR2 ANQGSEA. This CDR3 is CSVESRTGAHYSYTF. DNA of the CDR3: TGCAGCGTTGAAAGTCGGACAGGGGCTCACTATAGCTACACCTTC.

The rearrangement joins TRBV5-1 to TRBJ1-1; 10 positions agree with TRBD1. CDR1 is SGHRS and CDR2 is YFSETQ in the germline V gene. The CDR3 length is 16 residues. V dropped 4 bases and J dropped 6; count of bases not matched to a gene: 12. The CDR3 DNA reads TGCGCCAGCAGCACCGGAATAGGGACAGGGGTTGCTGAAGCTTTCTTT. This sequence encodes CASSTGIGTGVAEAFF.

On this clonotype: It may be a read error: a sequence one base away is much more abundant. The chain is built from TRBV4-2 and TRBJ2-7; TRBD2 matches at 7 bases. CDR1 LGHNA and CDR2 YNFKEQ come from the germline V gene. The CDR3 is made up of 15 amino acids. The CDR3 region is CTSSQPGTISYEQYF. The CDR3 nucleotides read TGTACCAGCAGCCAGCCAGGGACTATCTCCTACGAGCAGTACTTC.

This clonotype was counted many times. The gene calls are TRBV27 and TRBJ1-2, with a tentative D call TRBD1 (5 bases). The V and J ends lost 5 bases and 2 bases respectively, with 15 bases between them. Germline V gives CDR1 MNHEY, CDR2 SMNVEV (reference sequence). The CDR3 loop spans 15 amino acids. The chain's CDR3 is CASSPRRAGNYGYTF. DNA of the CDR3: TGTGCCAGCAGTCCTCGTAGAGCAGGGAACTATGGCTACACCTTC.

This clonotype has a count of ten or more. The chain employs TRBV6-5 and TRBJ2-1; a possible D gene is TRBD2 (5 bases). The germline gives CDR1 MNHEY, CDR2 SVGAGI. V lost 1 base and J 7 bases, leaving 14 bases between the germline ends. The CDR3 contains 15 residues. The CDR3 sequence: CASSYLAGNQNEQFF. CDR3 nucleotide sequence: TGTGCCAGCAGTTACTTAGCCGGGAATCAGAATGAGCAGTTCTTC.

The chain carries TRBV14 and TRBJ2-7; 8 bases match TRBD1. The V and J ends lost 6 bases and 7 bases, in that order; junction bases with no gene match: 14. Germline CDR1 SGHDN, CDR2 FVKESK. CDR3 length: 15 residues. The CDR3 here is CASRDRGTLPTEQYF. CDR3 DNA sequence: TGTGCCAGCAGAGACAGGGGCACCCTCCCTACGGAGCAGTACTTC.

This clonotype was seen a few times. V gene TRBV7-3 combines with J gene TRBJ2-1, with TRBD2 matching over 8 bases. This CDR3 has 15 residues. Trimming took 5 bases from V and 1 from J; bases not matched to a gene: 4. Germline V gene data show CDR1 as SGHTA and CDR2 as FQGTGA. CDR3 residues: CASSNGLASYNEQFF. CDR3 nucleotide sequence: TGTGCCAGCAGCAACGGACTAGCTTCCTACAATGAGCAGTTCTTC.

This clonotype was detected many times. This could be a read error, since a much larger clone is one nucleotide away. This sequence joins TRBV20-1 and TRBJ2-1, with no clear D. Germline V gene data show CDR1 as DFQATT and CDR2 as SNEGSKA (reference sequence). Trimming stripped 1 base from V and 8 bases from J, with 30 bases between. The CDR3 length is 19 residues. The CDR3 nucleotides read TGCAGTGCTAGAGGTGGAATCTACTCTACGCCCGAATCCTGTCATGAGCAGTTCTTC. Protein sequence: CSARGGIYSTPESCHEQFF.

The V gene is TRBV2, the J gene TRBJ1-4, with 9 bases identical to TRBD1. In germline, CDR1 is SNHLY, CDR2 FYNNEI. The CDR3 has 15 amino acids. The V segment lost 6 bases and the J segment 6 bases; nucleotides outside the gene matches: 8. As DNA, the CDR3 is TGTGCCAGCAGCGACGCTCGGACAGGGGATGAAAAACTGTTTTTT. Its protein product is CASSDARTGDEKLFF.

The V and J genes are TRBV29-1 and TRBJ2-2; D ambiguous. Germline V gene lookup returns CDR1 SQVTM and CDR2 ANQGSEA. Trimming left V 4 bases short and J 1 base short, with 10 bases between. This CDR3 has 14 residues. The CDR3 loop is CSVAPSLNTGELFF. DNA for the CDR3: TGCAGCGTTGCTCCCAGCTTGAACACCGGGGAGCTGTTTTTT.

This chain connects TRBV15 to TRBJ1-4; 8 nucleotides agree with TRBD1. The length of the CDR3 is 15 residues. Losses at the gene ends were 0 bases for V and 7 bases for J; bases not matched to a gene: 4. Per germline, CDR1 LNHNV and CDR2 YYDKDF (reference sequence). CDR3 in DNA: TGTGCCACCAGCAGAGATTCAGGGGGCACTGAAAAACTGTTTTTT. Its protein is CATSRDSGGTEKLFF.

This clonotype occurred many times. V usage is TRBV7-2 and J usage is TRBJ2-5; perhaps D is TRBD1 or TRBD2 (5 bases each). CDR1 is SGHTA, CDR2 FQGNSA, per germline. The CDR3 extends over 16 amino acids. V lost 5 bases and J lost 5, with 21 bases in between. DNA for the CDR3: TGTGCCAGCAGCCTCTCCGGGACCGCCCCCCATGAGACCCAGTACTTC. This translates into CASSLSGTAPHETQYF.

The V and J genes are TRBV10-3 and TRBJ2-5; tentative D call: TRBD1 (6 bases). The J call may be faulty, since TRBJ2-7 better matches the DNA end. This CDR3 is built from 12 residues. Germline V gene data show CDR1 as ENHRY and CDR2 as SYGVKD. The CDR3 here is CATADSSYEQYF. The CDR3 DNA follows: TGTGCCACCGCGGACAGTTCCTACGAGCAGTACTTC.

The chain uses TRBV5-1 and TRBJ2-7; the match to TRBD1 covers 12 bases. Trimming at V came to 6 bases and at J to 7 bases, leaving 8 bases not matched to a gene. The V gene's germline CDR1 is SGHRS and CDR2 YFSETQ. The CDR3 runs to 14 residues. CDR3 nucleotide sequence: TGCGCCAGCACCGAGGGACAGGGGGCGCGGGAGCAGTACTTC. Its translation is CASTEGQGAREQYF.

The chain combines TRBV18 with TRBJ1-6; 7 nucleotides agree with TRBD1. Germline V gives CDR1 KGHSH, CDR2 LQKENI. The CDR3 loop spans 15 amino acids. V shed 2 bases, J shed 11 bases, and the junction held 9 bases outside the gene matches. The CDR3 sequence is CASSPRTGVGAPLHF. The CDR3 DNA sequence: TGTGCCAGCTCACCAAGGACAGGCGTCGGGGCACCCCTCCACTTT.

The J gene is TRBJ2-5, the V gene TRBV6-6; a possible D gene is TRBD1 (6 bases). The J call is in doubt because the DNA end fits TRBJ2-7 better. CDR1 is MNHNY and CDR2 is SVGAGI in the germline V gene (reference sequence). The CDR3 contains 16 residues. The CDR3 DNA follows: TGTGCCAGCGGCCATAACCGGGACACCGGATCTTACGAGCAGTACTTC. Protein: CASGHNRDTGSYEQYF.

There are a few counts of this clonotype. Here the CDR3 reads CASSLRRSGANVLTF. The CDR3 nucleotides read TGTGCCAGCAGTTTACGTCGCTCTGGGGCCAACGTCCTGACTTTC. This chain uses TRBV28 with TRBJ2-6, with D unresolved. CDR3 size: 15 residues. Germline CDR1 is MDHEN and CDR2 is SYDVKM. V gave up 2 bases and J gave up 0 bases, with 5 bases separating them.

In its sample, this clonotype was seen many times. The chain links TRBV28 to TRBJ2-1; tentative D call: TRBD1 (6 bases). CDR3 length: 17 residues. The V and J ends lost 2 bases and 0 bases respectively, with 14 bases between them. CDR1 is MDHEN, CDR2 SYDVKM, per germline. DNA for the CDR3: TGTGCCAGCAGTTTACCACAGGGCTTCAGCTCCTACAATGAGCAGTTCTTC. Amino acids: CASSLPQGFSSYNEQFF. Combining the CDR3 with reference TRBV28 and TRBJ2-1 gives the whole variable domain DVKVTQSSRYLVKRTGEKVFLECVQDMDHENMFWYRQDPGLGLRLIYFSYDVKMKEKGDIPEGYSVSREKKERFSLILESASTNQTSMYLCASSLPQGFSSYNEQFFGPGTRLTVL.